Listed below are T cell receptor beta chains from one sample, sequenced in a study of blood T cell repertoires in COVID-19. The table came from immunoSEQ multiplex PCR; TCRdb's copy has only in-frame clones and leaves some out. The repertoire holds around 140,000 clones, with about 80% as singletons. The sample consisted of peripheral blood. These receptors all stem from a man in his 70s who had recovered from COVID-19. Both conserved end residues are part of each CDR3. Each record gives: J gene, V gene, CDR3 protein.

TRBJ1-3 | TRBV19 | CASSPQGVSGNTIYF
TRBJ2-7 | TRBV5-1 | CASKSGTGGYHEQYF
TRBJ2-3 | TRBV7-2 | CASSPGLAGGGDTQYF
TRBJ2-7 | TRBV20-1 | CSASTSGRGYEQYF
TRBJ2-2 | TRBV21-1 | CASAGTVNTGELFF
TRBJ2-3 | TRBV18 | CASSPESSTDTQYF
TRBJ2-1 | TRBV25-1 | CASSSGTESYNEQFF
TRBJ1-1 | TRBV10-3 | CAISDRDRGNTEAFF
TRBJ2-7 | TRBV10-1 | CASRETVLRDRVYEQYF
TRBJ2-5 | TRBV5-5 | CASSHQWTGETQYF
TRBJ2-7 | TRBV29-1 | CSVGRDSRNEQYF
TRBJ2-3 | TRBV6-5 | CASSRRDRGKDTQYF
TRBJ1-2 | TRBV30 | CAWSPGTGPRYTF
TRBJ2-7 | TRBV19 | CASSIQSGTVYEQYF
TRBJ2-3 | TRBV27 | CASSQGTSGSTDTQYF
TRBJ2-1 | TRBV5-1 | CASSYGHGARNEQFF
TRBJ2-1 | TRBV6-5 | CASSTGVRDNEQFF
TRBJ1-6 | TRBV9 | CASSPAELIGNSPLHF
TRBJ2-2 | TRBV10-3 | CAIRPDVQGANTGELFF
TRBJ2-4 | TRBV6-1 | CASSEVYGTGSF
TRBJ2-5 | TRBV9 | CASSVGAEETQYF
TRBJ2-2 | TRBV15 | CATSRDLIGELFF
TRBJ2-3 | TRBV6-4 | CASSDSASGSADTQYF
TRBJ2-7 | TRBV2 | CASIGTSGTYEQYF
TRBJ2-3 | TRBV19 | CASNTGKSSRTDTQYF
TRBJ2-7 | TRBV18 | CASSPPGQGAFDEQYF
TRBJ1-2 | TRBV19 | CASSIATDYGYTF
TRBJ1-2 | TRBV7-8 | CASSPMTGGIGGYTF
TRBJ2-3 | TRBV4-1 | CASSPLSGLAGGFLGDTQYF
TRBJ2-1 | TRBV30 | CAWGYPGVHNEQFF
TRBJ2-5 | TRBV28 | CASSSRGREETQYF
TRBJ2-3 | TRBV5-4 | CASSLIFGNTQYF
TRBJ2-2 | TRBV18 | CASSVRLNTGELFF
TRBJ2-7 | TRBV18 | CASSPGGTGEQYF
TRBJ1-1 | TRBV27 | CASSGQGRTEAFF
TRBJ2-1 | TRBV27 | CASSAIGGGEQFF
TRBJ2-7 | TRBV6-1 | CASSDLAGGYEQYF
TRBJ2-2 | TRBV7-2 | CASSYTMGLAGVGELFF
TRBJ1-2 | TRBV28 | CASSRGQNLYGYTF
TRBJ1-2 | TRBV15 | CATSIGAAYYGYTF
TRBJ1-1 | TRBV3-1/TRBV3-2 | CASSNWDRNTEAFF